Given below is one T cell receptor beta chain in context. Resolution of symptoms, clearance, or two negative PCRs was present in recovered Cohort 3 donors. These data are taken from a study of blood T cell repertoires in COVID-19. This CDR3 comprises 13 residues. Germline loops: CDR1 DFQATT, CDR2 SNEGSKA (reference sequence). The J segment lost 7 bases and the V segment lost 3 bases, leaving 8 bases of the junction unmatched. Method: immunoSEQ multiplex PCR; TCRdb's copy keeps in-frame clones and lacks some. The data hold approximately 280,000 clones, with 86% observed a single time. V gene TRBV20-1 combines with J gene TRBJ2-5; 7 nucleotides line up with TRBD2. This sequence was found in a woman aged 18-29 years who had recovered from COVID-19. Material: PBMCs or T cells enriched from blood (not recorded which). As DNA, the CDR3 is TGCAGTGCTAGTTTCCTAGCGGTGGGGACCCAGTACTTC. This encodes CSASFLAVGTQYF.